This TCR beta chain was recovered during a study of vaccination effects on CD4 cells after COVID-19. For this clone: What it binds is unknown.

This CDR3 contains 17 residues. J lost 4 bases, V lost 1 base, and 11 bases had no gene match. The germline gives CDR1 MGHRA, CDR2 YSYEKL. Method: immunoSEQ multiplex PCR; TCRdb's copy keeps in-frame clones and lacks some. The table lists approximately 70,000 clones, approximately 73% of them singletons. It was after approximately 10 days of culture that CD4+ T cells were isolated. Everyone in the study got two shots of either the BNT162b2 or mRNA-1273 vaccine. Findings and caveats of the study: Clones from infection and from vaccination both contracted markedly late after vaccination.

The chain is built from TRBV4-1 and TRBJ2-5; 8 positions agree with TRBD2. Sequencing was performed on CD4+ T cells from PBMCs cultured without peptide, taken after COVID-19 vaccination. The TCR comes from a human donor who received a COVID-19 vaccine. The CDR3 reads CASSQGLRGAPRETQYF. CDR3 bases: TGCGCCAGCAGCCAAGGTTTGCGGGGGGCACCCCGAGAGACCCAGTACTTC.